The 22 T cell receptor beta chains listed next were all sequenced from one sample in a study of PD-1 blockade in classical Hodgkin lymphoma. Only in-frame clones appear in the TCRdb table, and some are missing; sequencing was by immunoSEQ multiplex PCR. The repertoire holds tens of thousands of clones, with 86% as singletons. The time point was: cycle 4 day 1 (C4D1), after more than five weeks of nivolumab. With no exception, relapse followed autologous stem cell transplantation in all patients, and brentuximab vedotin exposure varied. Researchers report purifying CD4+ T cells from thawed PBMCs by magnetic negative selection. The sample was CD4+ T cells from blood, taken before the fourth cycle of nivolumab. These receptors were collected from a human donor with classical Hodgkin lymphoma.

The chain is built from TRBV9 and TRBJ1-1, with 8 bases that match TRBD1. From germline, CDR1 is SGDLS and CDR2 YYNGEE. The V and J ends lost 0 bases and 6 bases, in that order; junction bases with no gene match: 7. The CDR3 spans 15 residues. This CDR3 reads CASSVDGRGLSEAFF. The CDR3 nucleotides are TGTGCCAGCAGCGTAGATGGCAGGGGGCTCTCTGAAGCTTTCTTT.

The chain carries TRBV5-4 and TRBJ1-1; no reliable D call. Germline CDR1 is SGHNT and CDR2 is YYREEE (reference sequence). The V end lost 2 bases, the J end lost 1 base, and 6 bases lay between the germline ends. The CDR3 is made up of 13 amino acids. CDR3 DNA sequence: TGTGCCAGCAGCTTTTTTCCGAACACTGAAGCTTTCTTT. The encoded protein is CASSFFPNTEAFF.

The chain recombines TRBV4-1 with TRBJ1-1; D is possibly TRBD1 (5 bases). The V gene lost 1 base and the J gene lost 5 bases, with 23 bases spanning the gap. The CDR3 length is 18 residues. CDR1 and CDR2 from the germline V gene are MGHRA and YSYEKL. The CDR3 here is CASSQAGSGYRVGTEAFF. CDR3 DNA sequence: TGCGCCAGCAGCCAAGCGGGGTCAGGGTATAGGGTGGGGACTGAAGCTTTCTTT.

The chain combines TRBV5-1 with TRBJ1-4; 8 bases fit TRBD1. V shed 3 bases, J shed 3 bases, and the junction held 1 base outside the gene matches. CDR1 is SGHRS, CDR2 YFSETQ, per germline. The CDR3 is made up of 14 amino acids. CDR3 amino acids: CASSSGQANEKLFF. The CDR3 DNA sequence: TGCGCCAGCAGCTCGGGACAGGCTAATGAAAAACTGTTTTTT.

V and J are TRBV25-1 and TRBJ2-1; D is tentatively TRBD1 or TRBD2 (5 bases each). This CDR3 region has 17 residues. V gave up 5 bases and J gave up 0 bases, with 17 bases separating them. Looked up from germline, CDR1 is MGHDK and CDR2 is SYGVNS. The CDR3 loop is CASSYTGPLSSYNEQFF. The DNA of the CDR3 is TGTGCCAGCAGTTATACGGGACCTCTTTCCTCCTACAATGAGCAGTTCTTC.

The chain links TRBV27 to TRBJ2-1; 12 bases map to TRBD2. The CDR3 has 14 residues. Germline CDR1 and CDR2: MNHEY and SMNVEV (reference sequence). J lost 10 bases, V lost 4 bases, and 5 bases had no gene match. CDR3 DNA: TGTGCCAGCAGTTCCCGACTAGCGGGAGACGAGCAGTTCTTC. It encodes CASSSRLAGDEQFF.

The chain employs TRBV15 and TRBJ1-4; 9 bases match TRBD1. Losses at the gene ends were 2 bases for V and 7 bases for J; bases not matched to a gene: 8. This CDR3 comprises 16 residues. Germline V lookup: CDR1 LNHNV, CDR2 YYDKDF (reference sequence). CDR3 nucleotides: TGTGCCACCAGCAGAACGACAGGGGGTGGCGGTGAAAAACTGTTTTTT. Protein: CATSRTTGGGGEKLFF.

This clone was counted a single time. The chain uses TRBV28 and TRBJ1-2, with D possibly TRBD1 on 6 matching bases. Trimming pared 3 bases from V and 4 bases from J, leaving 15 bases between. The CDR3 spans 15 residues. Germline CDR1 is MDHEN and CDR2 is SYDVKM. The CDR3 bases are TGTGCCAGCAGTTTGTGGGACATTCCCCCCTATGGCTACACCTTC. It codes for CASSLWDIPPYGYTF.

The chain couples TRBV6-1 to TRBJ2-3; 8 bases are a match to TRBD2. V trimming: 1 base; J trimming: 2 bases; junction bases outside the gene matches: 5. CDR1 is MNHNS and CDR2 is SASEGT in the germline V gene. CDR3 length equals 16 residues. The CDR3 reads CASSEVLAGTTDTQYF. The CDR3 nucleotides are TGTGCCAGCAGTGAAGTTCTAGCGGGTACCACAGATACGCAGTATTTT.

This clone was detected a few times. This chain joins TRBV7-6 and TRBJ2-7; 8 positions match TRBD1. CDR1 is SGHVS and CDR2 is FNYEAQ in the germline V gene. This CDR3 is built from 14 residues. V lost 4 bases and J lost 2; bases outside the gene matches: 4. The CDR3 region has the DNA TGTGCCAGCAGCTCGGGACAGGCCCCCTACGAGCAGTACTTC. This translates into CASSSGQAPYEQYF. Full variable domain (rest looked up from reference TRBV7-6 and TRBJ2-7): GAGVSQSPRYKVTKRGQDVALRCDPISGHVSLYWYRQALGQGPEFLTYFNYEAQQDKSGLPNDRFSAERPEGSISTLTIQRTEQRDSAMYRCASSSGQAPYEQYFGPGTRLTVT.

V and J are TRBV2 and TRBJ2-3, with 11 bases matching TRBD2. Trimming at V came to 4 bases and at J to 2 bases, leaving 20 bases not matched to a gene. The CDR3 is 21 residues long. Per the germline V gene, CDR1 is SNHLY and CDR2 is FYNNEI. The CDR3 loop is CASSGGSGLADPRGSTDTQYF. The CDR3 nucleotides read TGTGCCAGCAGTGGAGGGTCGGGACTAGCGGATCCTCGGGGGTCCACAGATACGCAGTATTTT.

The chain links TRBV30 to TRBJ2-3; TRBD2 matches 8 bases. This CDR3 comprises 15 residues. V lost 2 bases and J lost 4; bases outside the gene matches: 8. Germline loops: CDR1 GTSNPN, CDR2 SVGIG (reference sequence). CDR3: CAWSPGLVESDTQYF. CDR3 bases: TGTGCCTGGAGTCCGGGACTAGTCGAATCAGATACGCAGTATTTT.

This sequence joins TRBV19 and TRBJ1-5, with 9 bases matching TRBD1. Germline CDR1 is LNHDA and CDR2 is SQIVND (reference sequence). Trimming cost V 4 bases and J 4 bases; bases outside gene matches: 5. The CDR3 extends over 15 amino acids. The CDR3 DNA reads as TGTGCCAGTAGTACGGGACAGGGTCTAAATCAGCCCCAGCATTTT. Its protein is CASSTGQGLNQPQHF. Combining the CDR3 with reference TRBV19 and TRBJ1-5 gives the whole variable domain DGGITQSPKYLFRKEGQNVTLSCEQNLNHDAMYWYRQDPGQGLRLIYYSQIVNDFQKGDIAEGYSVSREKKESFPLTVTSAQKNPTAFYLCASSTGQGLNQPQHFGDGTRLSIL.

The chain couples TRBV5-1 to TRBJ2-3, with 8 bases lining up with TRBD2. The CDR3 runs 14 residues. V lost 5 bases and J lost 3; bases outside the gene matches: 5. CDR1 and CDR2 from the germline V gene are SGHRS and YFSETQ. CDR3 loop: CASSTGTSTDTQYF. The CDR3 region has the DNA TGCGCCAGCAGTACCGGGACTAGTACAGATACGCAGTATTTT.

This chain links TRBV6-1 with TRBJ1-5; TRBD1 might be the D (5 bases). Germline CDR1 reads MNHNS; CDR2 reads SASEGT. The length of the CDR3 is 14 residues. Trimming took off 4 bases at V and 5 bases at J, with 12 bases between the two ends. The DNA for the CDR3 is TGTGCCAGCAGTGTTTGGGGGGGGGATCAGCCCCAGCATTTT. Translating it yields CASSVWGGDQPQHF.

This chain joins TRBV28 and TRBJ1-1; 7 nucleotides agree with TRBD1. The length of the CDR3 is 15 residues. CDR1 and CDR2 (germline): MDHEN, SYDVKM. J gave up 0 bases and V 5 bases, and 6 bases lay outside the gene matches. The CDR3 coding sequence is TGTGCCAGCAGTCCCAATGACAGGGTGAACACTGAAGCTTTCTTT. Residues: CASSPNDRVNTEAFF.

The rearrangement joins TRBV5-6 to TRBJ2-2, with 7 bases fitting TRBD2. Germline V CDR1 and CDR2: SGHDT, YYEEEE. J lost 11 bases, V lost 4 bases, and 8 bases had no gene match. The CDR3 length is 13 residues. The CDR3 region is CASSPWTRRELFF. Here the CDR3 DNA reads TGTGCCAGCAGCCCTTGGACTAGAAGAGAGCTGTTTTTT.

The chain joins TRBV25-1 to TRBJ1-3; D is undetermined. V dropped 9 bases and J dropped 4 bases, with 16 bases sitting between them. The germline V gene has CDR1 MGHDK and CDR2 SYGVNS. The CDR3 spans 14 residues. For the CDR3, the DNA is TGTGCCAGACGACGGGTGTTTTGGGGAAACACCATATATTTT. Translation gives CARRRVFWGNTIYF. The whole variable domain, filled in from reference TRBV25-1 and TRBJ1-3, reads EADIYQTPRYLVIGTGKKITLECSQTMGHDKMYWYQQDPGMELHLIHYSYGVNSTEKGDLSSESTVSRIRTEHFPLTLESARPSHTSQYLCARRRVFWGNTIYFGEGSWLTVV.

The chain combines TRBV6-1 with TRBJ1-1; D is unresolved. V lost 7 bases to trimming and J lost 3 bases, with 6 bases between them. The CDR3 runs 11 residues. Germline lookup yields CDR1 MNHNS and CDR2 SASEGT. This CDR3 is CASMGHTEAFF. The CDR3, as DNA: TGTGCCAGCATGGGCCACACTGAAGCTTTCTTT.

This chain uses TRBV28 with TRBJ2-7, with unresolved D. Trimming stripped 3 bases from V and 4 bases from J, with 1 base between. CDR1 and CDR2 from the germline V gene are MDHEN and SYDVKM. The CDR3 length is 10 residues. This CDR3 is CASSLYEQYF. The CDR3 region has the DNA TGTGCCAGCAGTTTGTACGAGCAGTACTTC.

The CDR3 nucleotides are TGTGCCAGCAGCTTGGGAGGGGCCACCGAGCAGTACTTC. Amino acid sequence: CASSLGGATEQYF. The chain links TRBV5-4 to TRBJ2-7, with D perhaps matching TRBD1 or TRBD2 (5 bases each). Trimming removed 0 bases from V and 6 bases from J, with 10 bases in between. The CDR3 covers 13 residues. From germline, CDR1 is SGHNT and CDR2 YYREEE (reference sequence).

The chain couples TRBV18 to TRBJ2-2, with no clear D. Germline V gene sequence: CDR1 KGHSH, CDR2 LQKENI. There are 17 residues in the CDR3. V lost 2 bases, J lost 4 bases, and 17 bases lay in between. CDR3: CASSPRVAFSGTGELFF. The CDR3 coding sequence is TGTGCCAGCTCACCAAGGGTTGCTTTCTCGGGCACCGGGGAGCTGTTTTTT.